This T cell receptor (beta chain) was sequenced in a study of blood T cell repertoires in COVID-19. Study background: The samples span acute and convalescent COVID-19 from the United States, Italy and Spain.

The germline V gene has CDR1 LNHDA and CDR2 SQIVND (reference sequence). The CDR3 has 12 residues. Trimming removed 8 bases from V and 3 bases from J; junction bases left unmatched: 4. Profiling relied on immunoSEQ multiplex PCR, and the TCRdb table lists in-frame clones only, not all of them. The sample carries 20,000 to 25,000 clones, about nine tenths recorded once. The gene calls are TRBV19 and TRBJ2-7, with TRBD1 matching over 7 bases. The TCR comes from a man in his 70s in a cohort sampled during active COVID-19. Sample: peripheral blood. This CDR3 reads CASGTGVYEQYF. The CDR3, as DNA: TGTGCCAGTGGCACAGGGGTCTACGAGCAGTACTTC.